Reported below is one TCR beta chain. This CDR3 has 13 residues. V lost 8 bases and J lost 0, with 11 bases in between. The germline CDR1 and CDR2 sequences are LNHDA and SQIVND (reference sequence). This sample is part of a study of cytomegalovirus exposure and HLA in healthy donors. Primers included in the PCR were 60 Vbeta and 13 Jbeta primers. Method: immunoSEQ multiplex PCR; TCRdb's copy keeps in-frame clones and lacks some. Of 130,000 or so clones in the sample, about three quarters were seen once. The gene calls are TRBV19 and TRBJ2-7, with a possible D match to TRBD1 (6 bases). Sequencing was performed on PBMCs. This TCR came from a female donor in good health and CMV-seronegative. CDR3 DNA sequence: TGTGCCAGTGCTTGGACAGCCTCCTACGAGCAGTACTTC. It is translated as CASAWTASYEQYF.